The clone carrying this T cell receptor (beta chain) has only a few counts. Its specificity is unknown. TCR beta CDR3 regions were amplified from RNA. The primer set for the first-round RT-PCR of the TCR CDR3 was HTBI. TCRdb ran MiXCR on the multiplex PCR reads and lists one entry per CDR3 protein. This sample yields 800,000 or so distinct CDR3 sequences, of which around 38% are seen a single time; 8.9% belongs to the top ten. The data belong to a study of T cells in Graves' hyperthyroidism and ophthalmopathy. Study results and caveats: Most thyroid clonotypes with frequency above 0.001 were detected in blood.

V was clipped by 6 bases and J by 3 bases; unmatched bases: 8. Germline V gives CDR1 SNHLY, CDR2 FYNNEI. CDR3 size: 14 residues. Patients counted as stable if ophthalmopathy did not develop within 18 months. Exclusion of a patient resulted from uncontrolled infection, other autoimmune disease, pregnancy or lactation. The sample taken for sequencing was blood. The clonotype was recovered from a man younger than 35 with Graves' hyperthyroidism. The chain uses TRBV2 and TRBJ2-7; 7 bases line up with TRBD1. This CDR3 is CASRIRQGFYEQYF. CDR3 bases: TGTGCCAGCAGGATCAGACAGGGCTTCTACGAGCAGTACTTC. Drawing the rest from reference TRBV2 and TRBJ2-7, the complete variable domain is EPEVTQTPSHQVTQMGQEVILRCVPISNHLYFYWYRQILGQKVEFLVSFYNNEISEKSEIFDDQFSVERPDGSNFTLKIRSTKLEDSAMYFCASRIRQGFYEQYFGPGTRLTVT.